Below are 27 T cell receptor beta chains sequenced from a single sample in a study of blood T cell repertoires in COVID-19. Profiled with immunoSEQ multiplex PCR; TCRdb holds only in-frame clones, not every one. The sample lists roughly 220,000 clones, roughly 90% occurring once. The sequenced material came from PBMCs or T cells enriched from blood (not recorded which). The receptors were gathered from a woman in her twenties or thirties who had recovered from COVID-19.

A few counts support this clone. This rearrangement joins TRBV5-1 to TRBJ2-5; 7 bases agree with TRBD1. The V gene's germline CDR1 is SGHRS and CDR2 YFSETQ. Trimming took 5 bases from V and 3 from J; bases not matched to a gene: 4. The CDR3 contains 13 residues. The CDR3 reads CASRQDRKETQYF. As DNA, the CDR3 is TGCGCCAGCAGGCAGGACAGGAAAGAGACCCAGTACTTC.

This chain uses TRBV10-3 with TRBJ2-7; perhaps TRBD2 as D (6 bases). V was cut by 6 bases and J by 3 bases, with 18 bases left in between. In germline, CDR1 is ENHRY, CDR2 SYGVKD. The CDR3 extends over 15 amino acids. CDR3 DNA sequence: TGTGCCATCAGCGGCGGGACGGACCCCGACTACGAGCAGTACTTC. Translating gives CAISGGTDPDYEQYF.

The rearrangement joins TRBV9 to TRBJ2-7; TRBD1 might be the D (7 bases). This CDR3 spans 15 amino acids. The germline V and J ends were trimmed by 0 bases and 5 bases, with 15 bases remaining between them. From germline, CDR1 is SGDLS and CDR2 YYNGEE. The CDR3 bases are TGTGCCAGCAGCGTAGCTGGCAGGGGGGTGGACGAGCAGTACTTC. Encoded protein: CASSVAGRGVDEQYF.

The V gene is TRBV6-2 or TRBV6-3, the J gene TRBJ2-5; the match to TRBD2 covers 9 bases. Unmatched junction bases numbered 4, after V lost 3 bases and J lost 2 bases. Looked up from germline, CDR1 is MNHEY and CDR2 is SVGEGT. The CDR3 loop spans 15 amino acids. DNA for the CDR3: TGTGCCAGCAGTTATCTAGCGGGGTGGCAAGAGACCCAGTACTTC. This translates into CASSYLAGWQETQYF.

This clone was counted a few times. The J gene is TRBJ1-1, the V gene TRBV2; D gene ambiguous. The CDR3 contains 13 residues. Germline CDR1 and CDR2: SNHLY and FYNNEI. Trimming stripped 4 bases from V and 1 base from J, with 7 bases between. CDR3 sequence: CASSVYWNTEAFF. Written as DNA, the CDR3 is TGTGCCAGCAGTGTTTATTGGAACACTGAAGCTTTCTTT.

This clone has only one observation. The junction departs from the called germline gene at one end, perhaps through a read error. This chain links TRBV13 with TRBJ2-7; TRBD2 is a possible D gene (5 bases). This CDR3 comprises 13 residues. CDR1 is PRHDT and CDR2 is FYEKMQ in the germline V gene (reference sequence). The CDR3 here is CASSRTDSYGQYF. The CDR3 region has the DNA TGTGCCAGCAGCAGGACTGATTCTTACGGGCAGTACTTC.

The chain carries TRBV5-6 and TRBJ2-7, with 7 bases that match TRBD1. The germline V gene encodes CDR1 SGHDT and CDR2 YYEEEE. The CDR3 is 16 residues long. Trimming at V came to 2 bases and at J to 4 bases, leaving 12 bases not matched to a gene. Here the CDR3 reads CASSFKGQIITYEQYF. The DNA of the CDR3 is TGTGCCAGCAGCTTCAAGGGACAGATAATAACTTACGAGCAGTACTTC.

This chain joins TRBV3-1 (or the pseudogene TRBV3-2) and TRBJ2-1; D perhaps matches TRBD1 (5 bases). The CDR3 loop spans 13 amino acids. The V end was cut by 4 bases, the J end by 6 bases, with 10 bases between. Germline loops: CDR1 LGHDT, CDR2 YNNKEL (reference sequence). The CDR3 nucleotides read TGTGCCAGCAGCCTCCAAAGGGGCAATGAGCAGTTCTTC. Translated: CASSLQRGNEQFF.

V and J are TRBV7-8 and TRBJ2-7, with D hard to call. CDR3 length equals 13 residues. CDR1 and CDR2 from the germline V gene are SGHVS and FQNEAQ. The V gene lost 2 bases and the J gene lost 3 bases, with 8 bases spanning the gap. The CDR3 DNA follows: TGTGCCAGCAGCTTAAGCCCCGGCTACGAGCAGTACTTC. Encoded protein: CASSLSPGYEQYF.

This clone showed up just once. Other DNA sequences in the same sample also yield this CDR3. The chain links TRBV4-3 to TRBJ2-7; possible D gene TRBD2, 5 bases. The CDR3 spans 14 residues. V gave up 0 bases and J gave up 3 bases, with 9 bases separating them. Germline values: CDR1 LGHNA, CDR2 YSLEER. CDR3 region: CASSQDRDRYEQYF. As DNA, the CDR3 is TGCGCCAGCAGCCAAGACCGGGATCGCTACGAGCAGTACTTC.

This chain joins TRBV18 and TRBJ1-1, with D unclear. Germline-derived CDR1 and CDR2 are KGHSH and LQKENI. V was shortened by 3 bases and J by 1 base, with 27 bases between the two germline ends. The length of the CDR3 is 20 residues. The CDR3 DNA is TGTGCCAGCTCACCTTATCAGACCCATTACATTTCGGGGAGGAACACTGAAGCTTTCTTT. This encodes CASSPYQTHYISGRNTEAFF.

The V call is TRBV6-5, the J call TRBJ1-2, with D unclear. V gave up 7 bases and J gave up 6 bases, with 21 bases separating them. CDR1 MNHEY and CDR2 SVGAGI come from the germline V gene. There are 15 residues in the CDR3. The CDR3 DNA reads TGTGCCAGCACCGACAAATCAGCGGGGAGAGATGGCTACACCTTC. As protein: CASTDKSAGRDGYTF.

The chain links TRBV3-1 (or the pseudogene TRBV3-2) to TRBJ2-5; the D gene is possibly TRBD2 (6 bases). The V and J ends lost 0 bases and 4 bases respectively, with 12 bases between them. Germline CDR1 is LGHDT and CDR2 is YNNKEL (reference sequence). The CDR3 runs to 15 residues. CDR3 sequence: CASSQDWGSGETQYF. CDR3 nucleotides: TGTGCCAGCAGCCAAGACTGGGGTAGCGGAGAGACCCAGTACTTC.

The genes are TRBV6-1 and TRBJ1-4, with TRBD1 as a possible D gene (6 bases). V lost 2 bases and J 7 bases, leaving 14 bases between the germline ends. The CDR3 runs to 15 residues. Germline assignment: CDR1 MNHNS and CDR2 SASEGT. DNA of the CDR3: TGTGCCAGCAGTGAACAAGGGGGGGTGGGTGAAAAACTGTTTTTT. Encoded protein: CASSEQGGVGEKLFF.

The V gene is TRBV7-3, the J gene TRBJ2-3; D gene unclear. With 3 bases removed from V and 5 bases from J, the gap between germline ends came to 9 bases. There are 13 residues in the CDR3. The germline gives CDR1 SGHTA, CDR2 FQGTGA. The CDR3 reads CASSLDAGDTQYF. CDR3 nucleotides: TGTGCCAGCAGCTTGGATGCAGGAGATACGCAGTATTTT.

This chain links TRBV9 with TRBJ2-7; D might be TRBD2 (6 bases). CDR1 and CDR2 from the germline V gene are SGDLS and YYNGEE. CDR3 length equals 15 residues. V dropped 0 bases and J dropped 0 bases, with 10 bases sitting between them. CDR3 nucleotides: TGTGCCAGCAGCGTAGGTGGACTATTCTCCTACGAGCAGTACTTC. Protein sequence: CASSVGGLFSYEQYF.

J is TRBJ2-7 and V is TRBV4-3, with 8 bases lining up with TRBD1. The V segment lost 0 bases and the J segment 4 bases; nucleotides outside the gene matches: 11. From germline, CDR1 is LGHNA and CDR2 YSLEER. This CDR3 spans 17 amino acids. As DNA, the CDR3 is TGCGCCAGCAGCCAAGATTCCACAGGGGGAGTATCTTACGAGCAGTACTTC. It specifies CASSQDSTGGVSYEQYF.

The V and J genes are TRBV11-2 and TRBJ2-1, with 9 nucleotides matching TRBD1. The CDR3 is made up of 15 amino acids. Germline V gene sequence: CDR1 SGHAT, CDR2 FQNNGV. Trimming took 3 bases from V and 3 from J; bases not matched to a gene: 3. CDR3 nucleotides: TGTGCCAGCAGCTTCGTGACAGGGGGCTACAATGAGCAGTTCTTC. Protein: CASSFVTGGYNEQFF.

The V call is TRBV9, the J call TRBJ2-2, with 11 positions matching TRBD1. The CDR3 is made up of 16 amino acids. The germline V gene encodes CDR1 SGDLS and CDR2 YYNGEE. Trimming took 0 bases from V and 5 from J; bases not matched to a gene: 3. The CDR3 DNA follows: TGTGCCAGCAGCGTAGCCGGGACAGGGGGAACCGGGGAGCTGTTTTTT. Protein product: CASSVAGTGGTGELFF.

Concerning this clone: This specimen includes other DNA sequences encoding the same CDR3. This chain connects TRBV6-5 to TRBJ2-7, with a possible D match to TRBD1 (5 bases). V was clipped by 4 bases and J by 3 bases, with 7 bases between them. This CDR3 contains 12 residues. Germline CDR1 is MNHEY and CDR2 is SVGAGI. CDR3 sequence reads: CASSSDSYEQYF. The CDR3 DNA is TGTGCCAGCAGTTCCGACAGCTACGAGCAGTACTTC.

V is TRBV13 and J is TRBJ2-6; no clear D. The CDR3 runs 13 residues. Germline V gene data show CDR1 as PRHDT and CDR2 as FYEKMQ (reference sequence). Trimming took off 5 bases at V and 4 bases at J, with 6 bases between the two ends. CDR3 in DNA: TGTGCCAGCAGCCGCTACGGGGCCAACGTCCTGACTTTC. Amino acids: CASSRYGANVLTF.

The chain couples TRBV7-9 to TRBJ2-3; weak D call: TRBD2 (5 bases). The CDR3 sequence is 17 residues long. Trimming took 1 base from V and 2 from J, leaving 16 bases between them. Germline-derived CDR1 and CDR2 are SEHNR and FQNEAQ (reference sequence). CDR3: CASSLGRQPVITDTQYF. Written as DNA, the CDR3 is TGTGCCAGCAGCTTAGGGAGGCAGCCCGTAATCACAGATACGCAGTATTTT. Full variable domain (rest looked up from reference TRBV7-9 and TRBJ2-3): DTGVSQNPRHKITKRGQNVTFRCDPISEHNRLYWYRQTLGQGPEFLTYFQNEAQLEKSRLLSDRFSAERPKGSFSTLEIQRTEQGDSAMYLCASSLGRQPVITDTQYFGPGTRLTVL.

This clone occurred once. The CDR3, as DNA: TGTGCCAGCAGCTTGGGGTACCGGGACAGGGGAAGCGAGCAGTACTTC. Protein product: CASSLGYRDRGSEQYF. The J gene is TRBJ2-7, the V gene TRBV5-6; the match to TRBD1 covers 10 bases. V trimming: 0 bases; J trimming: 6 bases; junction bases outside the gene matches: 9. The length of the CDR3 is 16 residues. The germline V gene encodes CDR1 SGHDT and CDR2 YYEEEE.

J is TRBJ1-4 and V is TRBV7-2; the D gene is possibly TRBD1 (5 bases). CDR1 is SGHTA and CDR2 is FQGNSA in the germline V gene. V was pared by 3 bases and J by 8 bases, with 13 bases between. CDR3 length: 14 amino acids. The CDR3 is CASSFAGIGEKLFF. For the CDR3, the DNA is TGTGCCAGCAGCTTCGCAGGGATAGGAGAAAAACTGTTTTTT. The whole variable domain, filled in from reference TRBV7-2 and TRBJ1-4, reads GAGVSQSPSNKVTEKGKDVELRCDPISGHTALYWYRQSLGQGLEFLIYFQGNSAPDKSGLPSDRFSAERTGGSVSTLTIQRTQQEDSAVYLCASSFAGIGEKLFFGSGTQLSVL.

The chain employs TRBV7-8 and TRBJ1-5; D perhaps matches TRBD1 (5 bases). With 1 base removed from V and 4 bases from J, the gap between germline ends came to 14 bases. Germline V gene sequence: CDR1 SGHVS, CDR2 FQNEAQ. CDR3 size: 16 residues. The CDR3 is CASSLGGDLRNQPQHF. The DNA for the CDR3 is TGTGCCAGCAGCTTAGGGGGGGACCTACGTAATCAGCCCCAGCATTTT.

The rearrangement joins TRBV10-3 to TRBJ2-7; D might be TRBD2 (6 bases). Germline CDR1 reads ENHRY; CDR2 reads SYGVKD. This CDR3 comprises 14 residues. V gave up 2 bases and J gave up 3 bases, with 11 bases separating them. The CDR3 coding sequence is TGTGCCATCAGTGAGGGGCAGGACTACTACGAGCAGTACTTC. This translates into CAISEGQDYYEQYF.

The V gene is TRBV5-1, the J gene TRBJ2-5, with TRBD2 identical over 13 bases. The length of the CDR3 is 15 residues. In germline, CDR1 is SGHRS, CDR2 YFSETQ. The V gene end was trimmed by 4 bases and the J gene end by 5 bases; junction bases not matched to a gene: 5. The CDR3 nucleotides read TGCGCCAGCAGCATCACTAGCGGGGGGGAGGAGACCCAGTACTTC. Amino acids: CASSITSGGEETQYF.